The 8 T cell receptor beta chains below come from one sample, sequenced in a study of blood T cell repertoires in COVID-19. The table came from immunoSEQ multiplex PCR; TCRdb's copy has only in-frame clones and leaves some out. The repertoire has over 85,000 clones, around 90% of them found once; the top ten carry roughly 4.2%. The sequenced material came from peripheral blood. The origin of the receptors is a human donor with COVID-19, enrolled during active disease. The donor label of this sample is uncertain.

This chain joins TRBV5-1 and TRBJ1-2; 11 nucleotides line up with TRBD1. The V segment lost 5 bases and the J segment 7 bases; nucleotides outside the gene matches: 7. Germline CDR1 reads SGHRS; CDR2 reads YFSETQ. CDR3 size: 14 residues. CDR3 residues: CASRRTGGPRGYTF. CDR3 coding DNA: TGCGCCAGCAGGCGGACAGGGGGCCCCCGTGGCTACACCTTC.

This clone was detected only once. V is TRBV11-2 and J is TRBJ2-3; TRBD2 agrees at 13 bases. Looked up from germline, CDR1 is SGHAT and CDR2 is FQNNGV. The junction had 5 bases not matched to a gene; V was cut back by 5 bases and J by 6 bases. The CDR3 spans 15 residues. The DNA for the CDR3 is TGTGCCAGCAGCCCTACTAGCGGGAGGGCGGATACGCAGTATTTT. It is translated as CASSPTSGRADTQYF.

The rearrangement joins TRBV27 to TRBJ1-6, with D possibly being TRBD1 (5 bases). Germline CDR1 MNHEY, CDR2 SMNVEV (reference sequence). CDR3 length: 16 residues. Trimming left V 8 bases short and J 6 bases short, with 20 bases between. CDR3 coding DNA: TGTGCCAGCCGAGGACGGTGGGGCTTGGGTAATTCACCCCTCCACTTT. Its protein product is CASRGRWGLGNSPLHF.

The DNA for the CDR3 is TGTGCCAGCAGCTCACCGGGACTACCTAACACCGGGGAGCTGTTTTTT. Translation gives CASSSPGLPNTGELFF. The chain has TRBV11-2 and TRBJ2-2; 7 bases are a match to TRBD2. Germline V gene lookup returns CDR1 SGHAT and CDR2 FQNNGV. The CDR3 sequence is 16 residues long. V shed 4 bases, J shed 2 bases, and the junction held 7 bases outside the gene matches.

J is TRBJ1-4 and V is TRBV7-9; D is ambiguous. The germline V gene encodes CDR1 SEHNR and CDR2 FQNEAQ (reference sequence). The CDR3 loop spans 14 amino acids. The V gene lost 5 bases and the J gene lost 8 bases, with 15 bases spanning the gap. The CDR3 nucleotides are TGTGCCAGCAGCCTGACACCCGCTCGGGAAAAACTGTTTTTT. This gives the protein CASSLTPAREKLFF.

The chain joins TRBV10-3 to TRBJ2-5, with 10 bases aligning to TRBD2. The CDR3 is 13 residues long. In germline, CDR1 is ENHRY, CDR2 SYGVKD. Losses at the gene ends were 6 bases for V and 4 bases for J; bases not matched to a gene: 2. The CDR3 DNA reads TGTGCCATCAGCCGACTAGCGGGAGAGACCCAGTACTTC. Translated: CAISRLAGETQYF.

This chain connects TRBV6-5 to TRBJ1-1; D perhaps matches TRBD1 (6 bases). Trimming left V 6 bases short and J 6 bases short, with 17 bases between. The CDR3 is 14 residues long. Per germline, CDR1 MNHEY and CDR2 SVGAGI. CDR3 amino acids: CASRGDTTGSEAFF. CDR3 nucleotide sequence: TGTGCCAGCAGAGGGGACACCACGGGCTCTGAAGCTTTCTTT.

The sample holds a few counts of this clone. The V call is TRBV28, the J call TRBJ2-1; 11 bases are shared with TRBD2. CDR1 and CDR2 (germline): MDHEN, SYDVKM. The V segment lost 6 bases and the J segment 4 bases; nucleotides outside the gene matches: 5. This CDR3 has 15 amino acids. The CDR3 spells CASRRGTSGYNEQFF. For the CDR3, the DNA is TGTGCCAGCAGGCGCGGGACTAGCGGTTACAATGAGCAGTTCTTC.